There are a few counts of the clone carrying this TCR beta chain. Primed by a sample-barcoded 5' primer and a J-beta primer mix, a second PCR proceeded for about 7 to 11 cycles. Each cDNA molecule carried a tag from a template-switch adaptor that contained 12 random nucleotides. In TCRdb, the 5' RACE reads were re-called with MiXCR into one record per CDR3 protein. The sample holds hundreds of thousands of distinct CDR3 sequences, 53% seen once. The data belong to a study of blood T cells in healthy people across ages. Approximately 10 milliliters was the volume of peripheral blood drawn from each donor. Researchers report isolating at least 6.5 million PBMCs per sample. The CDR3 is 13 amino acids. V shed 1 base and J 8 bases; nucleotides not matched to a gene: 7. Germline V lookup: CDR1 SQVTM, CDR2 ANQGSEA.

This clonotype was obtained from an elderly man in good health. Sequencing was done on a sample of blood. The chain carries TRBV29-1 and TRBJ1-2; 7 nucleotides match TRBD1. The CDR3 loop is CSVEGTGSLGYTF. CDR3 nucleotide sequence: TGCAGCGTTGAAGGGACAGGAAGCCTGGGCTACACCTTC. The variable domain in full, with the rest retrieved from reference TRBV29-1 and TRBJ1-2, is SAVISQKPSRDICQRGTSLTIQCQVDSQVTMMFWYRQQPGQSLTLIATANQGSEATYESGFVIDKFPISRPNLTFSTLTVSNMSPEDSSIYLCSVEGTGSLGYTFGSGTRLTVV.